The rows below give T cell receptor beta chains drawn from one sample of a study of shared clonotypes between healthy human individuals. Libraries were prepared by immunoSEQ multiplex PCR; TCRdb keeps only in-frame clonotypes and omits some of them. Of 1.5 million to 2.5 million clones detected, less than 95% appear once; the ten largest clones hold under 1.5%. Sequenced sample: naive CD8+ T cells sorted from blood. Receptors originate from a man between 18 and 29 years old in good health. The CDR3 runs from the conserved cysteine through the conserved F or W. Fields, in order: D gene, V gene, clone size, J gene, CDR3 DNA, CDR3 protein. A D gene is named only where the DNA matches it firmly. Clone size is given for some rows only: seen once, a few or many times, or a class if the clone is expanded.

.	TRBV2	.	TRBJ2-2	TGTGCCATCGGAGGTACCGGGGAGCTGTTTTTT	CAIGGTGELFF
.	TRBV14	.	TRBJ1-1	TGTGCCAGCAGCCAACTCCCAGGGGCAGCTTCGGTGAACACTGAAGCTTTCTTT	CASSQLPGAASVNTEAFF
.	TRBV11-2	.	TRBJ2-1	TGTGCCAGCAGCTTAGATCCTAGACCGGGGGATGAGCAGTTCTTC	CASSLDPRPGDEQFF
.	TRBV29-1	.	TRBJ2-1	TGCAGCGTCCCAGGACATCCCAATGAGCAGTTCTTC	CSVPGHPNEQFF
.	TRBV4-3	.	TRBJ2-1	TGCGCCAGCAGCCAAGATCCCCAGGGCTGGTCTGAGCAGTTCTTC	CASSQDPQGWSEQFF
.	TRBV28	.	TRBJ1-4	TGTGCCAGCAGTTTGTGGTCGTCTCGCGGGGAAAAACTGTTTTTT	CASSLWSSRGEKLFF
.	TRBV6-5	few	TRBJ2-7	TGTGCCAGCAGTTACTCATCTGGAACCTACGAGCAGTACTTC	CASSYSSGTYEQYF
TRBD2	TRBV18	.	TRBJ2-2	TGTGCCAGCTCACGGGTGCGACTAGCGGGAGCCTCGAACACCGGGGAGCTGTTTTTT	CASSRVRLAGASNTGELFF
.	TRBV29-1	.	TRBJ2-7	TGCAGCGTTTATGGGGACGGCTACGAGCAGTACTTC	CSVYGDGYEQYF
TRBD1	TRBV4-2	.	TRBJ1-4	TGTGCCAGCAGCCAAGTCGGACAGGGGGCGGAGGATGAAAAACTGTTTTTT	CASSQVGQGAEDEKLFF
.	TRBV28	.	TRBJ1-4	TGTGCCAGCAGTTCGGCCCAACAGGGATTCGCGTATAAAAAACTGTTTTTT	CASSSAQQGFAYKKLFF
TRBD1	TRBV5-6	.	TRBJ1-1	TGTGCCAGCAGCTTAGAGTTCCCGGGACAGTGGAACACTGAAGCTTTCTTT	CASSLEFPGQWNTEAFF
.	TRBV28	once	TRBJ1-1	TGTGCCAGCAGTGCCGGGAGGCCTGAAGCTTTCTTT	CASSAGRPEAFF
TRBD1	TRBV5-4	once	TRBJ2-7	TGTGCCAGCAGCTTCGACAGGGGGGTACACGAGCAGTACTTC	CASSFDRGVHEQYF
.	TRBV5-1	.	TRBJ2-5	TGCGCCAGCAGCCCACGACAGGTCGTGTATGGGGAGACCCAGTACTTC	CASSPRQVVYGETQYF
.	TRBV6-6	once	TRBJ2-6	TGTGCCAGCAGTTACGACACAGAGGCCAACGTCCTGACTTTC	CASSYDTEANVLTF
.	TRBV7-9	.	TRBJ1-2	TGTGCCAGCAGCTTAGTTAACAGGGAGAATGGCTACACCTTC	CASSLVNRENGYTF
.	TRBV19	.	TRBJ1-2	TGTGCCAGTAGCCGGAGATCCTTCGGAAGAACAGGGGGCTACACCTTC	CASSRRSFGRTGGYTF
.	TRBV28	.	TRBJ2-2	TGTGCCAGCAGTCGAGGGGAAGGGACGCCTGGACTCGGGGAGCTGTTTTTT	CASSRGEGTPGLGELFF
.	TRBV27	once	TRBJ2-3	TGTGCCAGCAGTTTAAGTTTGAGCACAGATACGCAGTATTTT	CASSLSLSTDTQYF
.	TRBV9	.	TRBJ1-2	TGTGCCAGCGGGCAGAGTCTTTATGGCTACACCTTC	CASGQSLYGYTF
TRBD2	TRBV10-2	.	TRBJ2-3	TGCGCCAGCAGGGTAGCGGGAGGCGGCGGCACAGATACGCAGTATTTT	CASRVAGGGGTDTQYF
.	TRBV28	.	TRBJ2-7	TGTGCCAGCAGTCGGGACGGGAGCTCCTACGAGCAGTACTTC	CASSRDGSSYEQYF
.	TRBV6-1	.	TRBJ2-7	TGTGCCAGCAGAAGTTTAGGGACACTCTACGAGCAGTACTTC	CASRSLGTLYEQYF
TRBD1	TRBV4-1	few	TRBJ1-2	TGCGCCAGCAGCCAAGAACGGACAGGGCAGTATGGCTACACCTTC	CASSQERTGQYGYTF
.	TRBV28	.	TRBJ2-7	TGTGCCAGCAGTAACCGCGCACCGGGACCGGTCGGGCAGTACTTC	CASSNRAPGPVGQYF
.	TRBV6-5	.	TRBJ2-1	TGTGCCACCCAAGGGGTCTCTCTCTACAATGAGCAGTTCTTC	CATQGVSLYNEQFF
.	TRBV28	.	TRBJ2-3	TGTGCCAGCAGTTTACGGGTCCAGGCGGGCACAGATACGCAGTATTTT	CASSLRVQAGTDTQYF
.	TRBV28	.	TRBJ1-1	TGTGCCAGCAGTTTTCGGGGGGCGGACACTGAAGCTTTCTTT	CASSFRGADTEAFF
.	TRBV9	.	TRBJ2-1	TGTGCCAGCAGAGCCGGGGACCGAGACAATGAGCAGTTCTTC	CASRAGDRDNEQFF
.	TRBV21-1	.	TRBJ1-1	TGTGCCAGCAGCAGATCAGTCATCCGGGACCGCGCCCGGGCTTTCTTT	CASSRSVIRDRARAFF
.	TRBV2	once	TRBJ2-7	TGTGCCAGCAGTGAGGGGGCCGACTCCTACGAGCAGTACTTC	CASSEGADSYEQYF
TRBD1	TRBV25-1	.	TRBJ1-4	TGTGCCAGCAGTGATGACAGGGAACAAACTAATGAAAAACTGTTTTTT	CASSDDREQTNEKLFF
TRBD1	TRBV13	.	TRBJ2-7	TGTGCCAGCAGCTTCCACGGACAGGGTACCTACGAGCAGTACTTC	CASSFHGQGTYEQYF
.	TRBV2	.	TRBJ2-3	TGTGCCAGCAGTGAAACGGGAGATACGCAGTATTTT	CASSETGDTQYF